Described below is a single TCR beta chain sequence and its context. Its antigen is unidentified. Per germline, CDR1 KGHSH and CDR2 LQKENI. Germline trimming cut 6 bases from V and 0 bases from J; bases unmatched to any gene: 19. This CDR3 contains 20 residues. These data belong to a study of response to subunit inactivated influenza vaccine. Regarding the study as a whole: Authors proposed each seasonal influenza vaccination draws in few new T cells.

TCRdb itself ran the RT-PCR reads through MiXCR, one entry per CDR3 protein. The sample has a few hundred thousand distinct CDR3 sequences, around 15% seen once. The chain carries TRBV18 and TRBJ2-1; 8 positions agree with TRBD2. This receptor was obtained from a man aged 45 to 65 who received an inactivated influenza vaccine. The sample here was PBMCs from blood, taken 12 days after vaccination. CDR3 nucleotides: TGTGCCAGCTCCGAGCGGCCTCCTCTAGCGGGCAGAAGCTCCTACAATGAGCAGTTCTTC. This sequence encodes CASSERPPLAGRSSYNEQFF.